One sample yielded the 5 T cell receptor beta chains listed below, sequenced in a study of identifying expanded T cells in peripheral blood. TCRdb keeps only in-frame clones here, not all; method: immunoSEQ multiplex PCR. The data show under 110,000 clones, around 88% seen once. The sample was blood. The receptors shown here come from a person between 18 and 75 years old in good health.

The V and J genes are TRBV30 and TRBJ2-3; D gene unclear. Trimming took 3 bases from V and 2 from J, leaving 18 bases between them. The CDR3 length is 16 residues. CDR1 and CDR2 (germline): GTSNPN, SVGIG (reference sequence). This chain's CDR3 is CAWRPEHRTYTDTQYF. CDR3 bases: TGTGCCTGGAGACCAGAACACCGAACGTACACAGATACGCAGTATTTT.

The chain combines TRBV10-2 with TRBJ1-4, with D uncertain. Looked up from germline, CDR1 is WSHSY and CDR2 is SAAADI. V was shortened by 4 bases and J by 3 bases, with 9 bases between the two germline ends. CDR3 size: 14 residues. This chain's CDR3 is CASSGQVANEKLFF. In nucleotides, the CDR3 is TGCGCCAGCAGTGGGCAGGTTGCTAATGAAAAACTGTTTTTT.

The chain combines TRBV7-2 with TRBJ2-7; 11 positions agree with TRBD2. The germline V gene encodes CDR1 SGHTA and CDR2 FQGNSA. The ends lost 5 bases at V and 2 bases at J; junction bases unmatched: 8. This CDR3 spans 16 amino acids. The CDR3 nucleotides are TGTGCCAGCAGCCCGTCTAGCGGGGGGCTTACCTACGAGCAGTACTTC. This gives the protein CASSPSSGGLTYEQYF. The whole variable domain, remainder taken from reference TRBV7-2 and TRBJ2-7, is GAGVSQSPSNKVTEKGKDVELRCDPISGHTALYWYRQSLGQGLEFLIYFQGNSAPDKSGLPSDRFSAERTGGSVSTLTIQRTQQEDSAVYLCASSPSSGGLTYEQYFGPGTRLTVT.

This clone was seen a single time. A single base separates this from a much larger clone, so it may be a read error. This specimen includes other DNA sequences encoding the same CDR3. The V gene is TRBV2, the J gene TRBJ1-1, with TRBD1 identical over 10 bases. Germline lookup yields CDR1 SNHLY and CDR2 FYNNEI. The CDR3 length is 14 residues. V lost 3 bases, J lost 7 bases, and 5 bases stayed unmatched. DNA of the CDR3: TGTGCCAGCAGTGAGCGACAGGGGGCTGATGAAGCTTTCTTT. This encodes CASSERQGADEAFF. The entire variable domain, with the rest obtained from reference TRBV2 and TRBJ1-1, is as follows: EPEVTQTPSHQVTQMGQEVILRCVPISNHLYFYWYRQILGQKVEFLVSFYNNEISEKSEIFDDQFSVERPDGSNFTLKIRSTKLEDSAMYFCASSERQGADEAFFGQGTRLTVV.

This sequence joins TRBV18 and TRBJ2-6, with 8 bases lining up with TRBD2. V was pared by 6 bases and J by 7 bases, with 8 bases of the junction left unmatched. Germline CDR1 KGHSH, CDR2 LQKENI. This CDR3 comprises 15 residues. The CDR3 here is CASSLGGTSANVLTF. CDR3 in DNA: TGTGCCAGCTCCCTCGGAGGGACTAGTGCCAACGTCCTGACTTTC. Using reference TRBV18 and TRBJ2-6 for the parts outside the CDR3, the full variable domain is NAGVMQNPRHLVRRRGQEARLRCSPMKGHSHVYWYRQLPEEGLKFMVYLQKENIIDESGMPKERFSAEFPKEGPSILRIQQVVRGDSAAYFCASSLGGTSANVLTFGAGSRLTVL.